This T cell receptor beta chain comes out of a study of T cell clonality in common variable immunodeficiency. Only a few counts were recorded for this clone. The read comes to an end 3 residues before the CDR3 does, leaving the germline J gene to fill in the end. Some clones are missing from TCRdb's copy, which holds only in-frame ones; the method was immunoSEQ multiplex PCR. Observed in the sample are about 35,000 clones, none of them singletons. Germline CDR1 SGHVS, CDR2 FNYEAQ. The CDR3 runs to 16 residues. The ends lost 5 bases at V and 4 bases at J; junction bases unmatched: 13. The rearrangement uses TRBV7-6 and TRBJ2-5; 7 bases line up with TRBD2. This clonotype originated in a person between 18 and 69 years old in good health. What was sequenced was peripheral blood mononuclear cells. The CDR3 spells CASSAGGLTGGETQYF. The sequenced part of the CDR3 DNA is TGTGCCAGCAGCGCCGGAGGACTAACGGGGGGAGAGACC.